This TCR beta chain is from a study of vaccination and CD4 T cells after COVID-19. Study background: Participants, all vaccine recipients, received two doses of either BNT162b2 or mRNA-1273. The authors exposed cells to overlapping spike peptides derived from SARS-CoV-2, HCoV-NL63, HCoV-OC43 and HCoV-229E.

This clonotype turned up a few times. The target antigen is unknown. The treatment: approximately nine-day PBMC culture with coronavirus spike peptide pools or control peptides (ViraFEST assay). IL-2 at roughly 9.7 IU/ml and peptide pools at 9 to 10 ug/ml were added to PBMCs cultured at roughly 2.1 million per well. CDR1 is DFQATT, CDR2 SNEGSKA, per germline (reference sequence). CDR3 length: 12 amino acids. The Oncomine TCR Beta short-read assay was applied to DNA of cultured CD4+ T cells. Genomic DNA was drawn out of CD4+ T cells grown in culture. MiXCR, applied by TCRdb to the PCR reads, yields one record per CDR3 protein. The sample has 15,000 or so distinct CDR3 sequences; roughly 50% are singletons.

The chain uses TRBV20-1 and TRBJ2-4; a possible D gene is TRBD2 (6 bases). The TCR comes from a human donor with COVID-19. The sequenced sample was cultured CD4+ T cells from blood, obtained after SARS-CoV-2 vaccination. Here the CDR3 reads CSAAGGRDIQYF. The CDR3 bases are TGCAGCGCCGCCGGGGGTCGGGACATTCAGTACTTC.